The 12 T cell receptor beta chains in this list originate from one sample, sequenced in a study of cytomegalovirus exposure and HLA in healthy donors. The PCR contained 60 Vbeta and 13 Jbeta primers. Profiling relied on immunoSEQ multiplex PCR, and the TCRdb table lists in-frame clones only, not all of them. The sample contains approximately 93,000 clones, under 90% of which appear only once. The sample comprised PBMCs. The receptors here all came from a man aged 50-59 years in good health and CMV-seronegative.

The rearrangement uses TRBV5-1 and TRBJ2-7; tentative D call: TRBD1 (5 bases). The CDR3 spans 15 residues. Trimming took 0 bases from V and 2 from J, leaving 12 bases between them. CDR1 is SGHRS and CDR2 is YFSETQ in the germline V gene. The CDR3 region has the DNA TGCGCCAGCAGCTTGGCCTTCAGACAGACCTACGAGCAGTACTTC. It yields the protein CASSLAFRQTYEQYF.

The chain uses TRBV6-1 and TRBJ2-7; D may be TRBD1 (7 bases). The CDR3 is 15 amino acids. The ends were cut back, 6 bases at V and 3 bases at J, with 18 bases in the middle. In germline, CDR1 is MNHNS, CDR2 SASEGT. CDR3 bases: TGTGCCAGCAGCCAAGGGGGCGGACTACGCTACGAGCAGTACTTC. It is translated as CASSQGGGLRYEQYF.

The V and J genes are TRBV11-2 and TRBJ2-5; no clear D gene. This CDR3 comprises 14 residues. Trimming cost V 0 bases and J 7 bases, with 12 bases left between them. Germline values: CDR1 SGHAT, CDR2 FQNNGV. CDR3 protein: CASSLDHTRRTQYF. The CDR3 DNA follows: TGTGCCAGCAGCTTAGATCACACAAGGAGGACCCAGTACTTC.

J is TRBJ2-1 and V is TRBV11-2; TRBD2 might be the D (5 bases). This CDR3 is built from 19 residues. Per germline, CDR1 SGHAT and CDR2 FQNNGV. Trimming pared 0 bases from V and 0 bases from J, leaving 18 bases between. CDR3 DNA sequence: TGTGCCAGCAGCTTAGAACTACGAGGGCCCTTCAGCTCCTACAATGAGCAGTTCTTC. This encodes CASSLELRGPFSSYNEQFF.

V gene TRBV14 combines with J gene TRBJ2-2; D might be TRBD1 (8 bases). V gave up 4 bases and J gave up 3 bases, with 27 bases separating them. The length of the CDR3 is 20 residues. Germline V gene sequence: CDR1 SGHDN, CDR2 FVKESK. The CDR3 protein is CASSPPRDRGQGGDTGELFF. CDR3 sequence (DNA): TGTGCCAGCAGCCCCCCAAGAGACAGGGGCCAGGGGGGGGACACCGGGGAGCTGTTTTTT.

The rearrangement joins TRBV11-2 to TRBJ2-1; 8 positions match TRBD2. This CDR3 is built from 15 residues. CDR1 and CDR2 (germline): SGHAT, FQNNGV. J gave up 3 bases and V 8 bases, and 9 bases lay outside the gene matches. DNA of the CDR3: TGTGCCAGCGGTAGCGCGGGAGGCGACTACAATGAGCAGTTCTTC. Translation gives CASGSAGGDYNEQFF.

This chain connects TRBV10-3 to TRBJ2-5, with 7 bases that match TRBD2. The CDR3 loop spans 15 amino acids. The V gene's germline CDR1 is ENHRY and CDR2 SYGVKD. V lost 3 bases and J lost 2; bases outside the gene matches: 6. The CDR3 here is CAISEWGLSQETQYF. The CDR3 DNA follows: TGTGCCATCAGTGAATGGGGACTATCTCAAGAGACCCAGTACTTC.

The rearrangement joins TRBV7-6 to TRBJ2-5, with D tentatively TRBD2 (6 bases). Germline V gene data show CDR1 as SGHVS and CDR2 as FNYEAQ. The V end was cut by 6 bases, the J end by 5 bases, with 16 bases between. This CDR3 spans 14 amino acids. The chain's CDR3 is CASRLGPGGETQYF. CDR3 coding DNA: TGTGCCAGCAGGTTGGGCCCCGGAGGGGAGACCCAGTACTTC.

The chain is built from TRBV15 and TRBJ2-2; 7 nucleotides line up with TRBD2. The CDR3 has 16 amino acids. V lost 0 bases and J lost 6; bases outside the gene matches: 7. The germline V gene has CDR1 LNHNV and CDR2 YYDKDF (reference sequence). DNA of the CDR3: TGTGCCACCAGCAGAGATCGGCGGGAGTTGTCCGGGGAGCTGTTTTTT. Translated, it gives CATSRDRRELSGELFF. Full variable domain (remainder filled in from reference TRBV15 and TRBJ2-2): DAMVIQNPRYQVTQFGKPVTLSCSQTLNHNVMYWYQQKSSQAPKLLFHYYDKDFNNEADTPDNFQSRRPNTSFCFLDIRSPGLGDTAMYLCATSRDRRELSGELFFGEGSRLTVL.

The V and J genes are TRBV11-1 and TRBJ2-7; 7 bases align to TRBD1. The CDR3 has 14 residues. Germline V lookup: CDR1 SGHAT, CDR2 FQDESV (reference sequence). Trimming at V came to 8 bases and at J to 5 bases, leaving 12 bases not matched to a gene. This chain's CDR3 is CASGDRAQGDEQYF. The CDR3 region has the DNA TGTGCCAGCGGAGACAGGGCCCAAGGCGACGAGCAGTACTTC.

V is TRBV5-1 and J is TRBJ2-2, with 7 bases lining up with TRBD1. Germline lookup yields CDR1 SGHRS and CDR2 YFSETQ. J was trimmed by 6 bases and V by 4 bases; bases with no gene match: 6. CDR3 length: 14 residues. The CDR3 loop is CASSPDREAGELFF. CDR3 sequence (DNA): TGCGCCAGCAGCCCAGACAGGGAAGCCGGGGAGCTGTTTTTT.

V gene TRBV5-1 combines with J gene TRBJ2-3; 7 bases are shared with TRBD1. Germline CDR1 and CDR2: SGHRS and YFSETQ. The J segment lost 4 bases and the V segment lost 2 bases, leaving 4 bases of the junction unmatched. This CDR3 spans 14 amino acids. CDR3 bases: TGCGCCAGCAGCTTCGAACAGGGGCCAGATACGCAGTATTTT. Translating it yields CASSFEQGPDTQYF.